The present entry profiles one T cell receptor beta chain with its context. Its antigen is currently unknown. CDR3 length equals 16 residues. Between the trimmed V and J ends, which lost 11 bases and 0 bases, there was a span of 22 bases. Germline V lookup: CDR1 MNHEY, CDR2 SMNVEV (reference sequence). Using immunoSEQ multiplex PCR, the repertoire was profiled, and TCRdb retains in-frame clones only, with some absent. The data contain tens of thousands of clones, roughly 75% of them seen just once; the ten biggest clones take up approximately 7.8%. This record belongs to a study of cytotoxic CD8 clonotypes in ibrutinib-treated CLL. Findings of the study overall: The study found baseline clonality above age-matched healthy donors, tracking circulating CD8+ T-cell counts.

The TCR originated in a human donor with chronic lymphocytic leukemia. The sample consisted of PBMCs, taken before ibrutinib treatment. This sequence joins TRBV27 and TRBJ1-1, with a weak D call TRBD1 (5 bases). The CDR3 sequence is CASSWGRGEMNTEAFF. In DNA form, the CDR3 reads TGTGCCTCCTCCTGGGGCCGGGGAGAAATGAACACTGAAGCTTTCTTT.